Below are 28 T cell receptor beta chains sequenced from a single sample in a study of radiation and T cells in renal cell carcinoma. Assay used: immunoSEQ multiplex PCR; TCRdb lists only in-frame clones, some missing. The sample has 22,000 or so clones, 47% seen once. Treatment: 15 Gy SBRT to primary tumor, nephrectomy 4 weeks later. Sequenced here: tumor tissue, sampled from a patient whose treatment included radiotherapy and nephrectomy. The receptors stem from a woman in her forties or fifties with renal cell carcinoma.

This rearrangement joins TRBV5-1 to TRBJ1-2; D unresolved. V lost 4 bases to trimming and J lost 4 bases, with 20 bases between them. Germline V CDR1 and CDR2: SGHRS, YFSETQ. The CDR3 has 16 residues. Here the CDR3 DNA reads TGCGCCAGCAGCGACTCTCAGGACTCGGGTTCCTATGGCTACACCTTC. Translated, it gives CASSDSQDSGSYGYTF.

J is TRBJ2-7 and V is TRBV7-1; D is possibly TRBD1 (6 bases). TRBV7-1 counts as an open reading frame of uncertain function. This CDR3 spans 14 amino acids. V lost 4 bases and J 3 bases, leaving 13 bases between the germline ends. CDR3 sequence: CASSFLEQGYEQYF. DNA for the CDR3: TGTGCCAGCAGCTTTTTAGAACAGGGCTACGAGCAGTACTTC.

V is TRBV2 and J is TRBJ2-5, with unresolved D. The CDR3 is made up of 14 amino acids. Germline V CDR1 and CDR2: SNHLY, FYNNEI. The V end lost 7 bases, the J end lost 5 bases, and 17 bases lay between the germline ends. The CDR3 DNA reads TGTGCCAGCACCCCCCGATTTTCCCACGAGACCCAGTACTTC. It is translated as CASTPRFSHETQYF. The whole variable domain, filled in from reference TRBV2 and TRBJ2-5, reads EPEVTQTPSHQVTQMGQEVILRCVPISNHLYFYWYRQILGQKVEFLVSFYNNEISEKSEIFDDQFSVERPDGSNFTLKIRSTKLEDSAMYFCASTPRFSHETQYFGPGTRLLVL.

The genes are TRBV7-2 and TRBJ2-7, with 9 bases lining up with TRBD2. The V and J ends lost 4 bases and 3 bases, in that order; junction bases with no gene match: 7. This CDR3 is built from 15 residues. Per the germline V gene, CDR1 is SGHTA and CDR2 is FQGNSA. DNA of the CDR3: TGTGCCAGCAGCTGGGACTCAGCGGGGGGCTACGAGCAGTACTTC. Translation: CASSWDSAGGYEQYF.

The chain combines TRBV30 with TRBJ1-1; 9 bases are shared with TRBD1. The length of the CDR3 is 14 residues. CDR1 and CDR2 from the germline V gene are GTSNPN and SVGIG (reference sequence). V shed 6 bases and J 11 bases; nucleotides not matched to a gene: 16. The CDR3 DNA sequence: TGTGCCTGTAACCTCCGGGACAGGGTTTATTTGGCTTTCTTT. It codes for CACNLRDRVYLAFF.

The chain uses TRBV6-5 and TRBJ1-6; a weak D match, TRBD1 (6 bases). V lost 0 bases and J 6 bases, leaving 9 bases between the germline ends. The CDR3 consists of 15 residues. The germline V gene has CDR1 MNHEY and CDR2 SVGAGI. CDR3 loop: CASSYSDSFNSPLHF. Written as DNA, the CDR3 is TGTGCCAGCAGTTACTCGGACAGCTTTAATTCACCCCTCCACTTT.

The V and J genes are TRBV4-3 and TRBJ1-2, with D possibly TRBD1 on 5 matching bases. CDR1 LGHNA and CDR2 YSLEER come from the germline V gene. Between the trimmed V and J ends, which lost 3 bases and 0 bases, there was a span of 14 bases. The CDR3 is made up of 16 amino acids. CDR3 region: CASSHVQQGANYGYTF. The CDR3 DNA is TGCGCCAGCAGCCATGTACAGCAGGGCGCTAACTATGGCTACACCTTC.

This clone was picked up many times. CDR3 DNA sequence: TGTGCCAGCAGCCCTCAGGCTTGGCGTTCCTCCTACAATGAGCAGTTCTTC. As protein: CASSPQAWRSSYNEQFF. J is TRBJ2-1 and V is TRBV7-8; D unresolved. Germline CDR1 is SGHVS and CDR2 is FQNEAQ. This CDR3 spans 17 amino acids. V was shortened by 5 bases and J by 0 bases, with 17 bases between the two germline ends.

This rearrangement joins TRBV7-2 to TRBJ1-5; D is perhaps TRBD1 (5 bases). CDR1 and CDR2 (germline): SGHTA, FQGNSA. This CDR3 comprises 17 residues. The V gene lost 1 base and the J gene lost 3 bases, with 16 bases spanning the gap. CDR3: CASSLGRRGVINQPQHF. In DNA form, the CDR3 reads TGTGCCAGCAGCTTAGGGCGGCGAGGGGTTATCAATCAGCCCCAGCATTTT.

This rearrangement joins TRBV5-5 to TRBJ2-6, with 8 bases lining up with TRBD1. Trimming at V came to 3 bases and at J to 3 bases, leaving 8 bases not matched to a gene. Germline assignment: CDR1 SGHKS and CDR2 YYEKEE (reference sequence). This CDR3 region has 17 residues. The CDR3 region is CASSWGTGGDGANVLTF. The CDR3 nucleotides read TGTGCCAGCAGCTGGGGGACAGGTGGAGATGGGGCCAACGTCCTGACTTTC.

This chain uses TRBV2 with TRBJ2-5, with 9 bases fitting TRBD1. J was trimmed by 2 bases and V by 3 bases; bases with no gene match: 4. The CDR3 runs to 15 residues. Germline assignment: CDR1 SNHLY and CDR2 FYNNEI. The CDR3 region is CASSDPGTGQETQYF. The CDR3 coding sequence is TGTGCCAGCAGTGATCCCGGGACAGGGCAAGAGACCCAGTACTTC.

This clone counts as medium-sized. Different DNA sequences within this sample yield the same CDR3. This chain uses TRBV5-1 with TRBJ1-6, with D maybe TRBD1 (6 bases). CDR1 is SGHRS, CDR2 YFSETQ, per germline. This CDR3 is built from 15 residues. Trimming shortened V by 0 bases and J by 10 bases, and 14 bases separated the two germline ends. CDR3 loop: CASSLEGGRDSPLHF. Written as DNA, the CDR3 is TGCGCCAGCAGCTTGGAGGGGGGCCGTGACTCACCCCTCCACTTT.

This clone is classed as medium-sized. Within the sample, other DNA sequences also encode this same CDR3. V gene TRBV7-9 combines with J gene TRBJ1-2; 7 positions match TRBD1. The CDR3 extends over 13 amino acids. Germline-derived CDR1 and CDR2 are SEHNR and FQNEAQ (reference sequence). The junction had 4 bases not matched to a gene; V was cut back by 5 bases and J by 4 bases. The CDR3 DNA is TGTGCCAGCAGCCAGACAGGGACCTATGGCTACACCTTC. Amino acids: CASSQTGTYGYTF.

This clone was found many times. The rearrangement joins TRBV7-9 to TRBJ1-4, with TRBD1 matching 9 bases. Trimming took 4 bases from V and 9 from J; bases not matched to a gene: 12. CDR1 is SEHNR, CDR2 FQNEAQ, per germline (reference sequence). This CDR3 is built from 16 residues. CDR3 sequence reads: CASSSRPGQGLQKLFF. CDR3 DNA: TGTGCCAGCAGCTCCCGGCCGGGACAGGGACTCCAAAAACTGTTTTTT.

The V call is TRBV5-1, the J call TRBJ2-5; TRBD1 aligns across 8 bases. The CDR3 loop spans 15 amino acids. Trimming removed 1 base from V and 4 bases from J; junction bases left unmatched: 6. Germline assignment: CDR1 SGHRS and CDR2 YFSETQ. CDR3 amino acids: CASSLTGGDLETQYF. CDR3 coding DNA: TGCGCCAGCAGCTTGACAGGGGGAGACCTAGAGACCCAGTACTTC.

The J gene is TRBJ1-2, the V gene TRBV5-1, with 9 bases that match TRBD1. The CDR3 is 16 amino acids. CDR1 is SGHRS and CDR2 is YFSETQ in the germline V gene. J lost 5 bases, V lost 0 bases, and 8 bases had no gene match. As DNA, the CDR3 is TGCGCCAGCAGCTTGGGAAGACAGGGGGATGTATATGGCTACACCTTC. This encodes CASSLGRQGDVYGYTF.

This rearrangement joins TRBV14 to TRBJ1-1, with D possibly TRBD1 on 6 matching bases. The CDR3 length is 15 residues. CDR1 and CDR2 from the germline V gene are SGHDN and FVKESK. V was cut by 4 bases and J by 0 bases, with 12 bases left in between. CDR3 coding DNA: TGTGCCAGCAGCCTGTTACAGGGCCTGAACACTGAAGCTTTCTTT. Its protein product is CASSLLQGLNTEAFF.

V and J are TRBV2 and TRBJ2-7; 11 positions match TRBD2. Trimming at V came to 3 bases and at J to 3 bases, leaving 13 bases not matched to a gene. The germline CDR1 and CDR2 sequences are SNHLY and FYNNEI. This CDR3 is built from 18 residues. This CDR3 is CASSEFLAGGSQRYEQYF. In DNA form, the CDR3 reads TGTGCCAGCAGTGAGTTTCTAGCGGGGGGCAGCCAACGCTACGAGCAGTACTTC.

The CDR3 DNA sequence: TGTGCCAGCAGCCAAGAAGCGGGGGGACTCCTCTCTGGGGCCAACGTCCTGACTTTC. It codes for CASSQEAGGLLSGANVLTF. V gene TRBV4-2 combines with J gene TRBJ2-6, with 9 bases aligning to TRBD2. This CDR3 has 19 residues. CDR1 and CDR2 from the germline V gene are LGHNA and YNFKEQ. V lost 0 bases, J lost 0 bases, and 6 bases stayed unmatched.

The CDR3 DNA reads as TGTGCCAGCAGCTTAGGCGAGGGGGCAAGCAATCAGCCCCAGCATTTT. Protein: CASSLGEGASNQPQHF. This chain links TRBV7-9 with TRBJ1-5; 7 positions agree with TRBD1. The V and J ends lost 1 base and 1 base, in that order; junction bases with no gene match: 4. This CDR3 has 16 amino acids. Germline V CDR1 and CDR2: SEHNR, FQNEAQ (reference sequence).

In this sample, this clone turned up once. V is TRBV14 and J is TRBJ2-1; 9 nucleotides align to TRBD1. J was trimmed by 8 bases and V by 6 bases; bases with no gene match: 2. Germline V lookup: CDR1 SGHDN, CDR2 FVKESK. The CDR3 totals 12 residues. CDR3 sequence (DNA): TGTGCCAGCAGTTGGACAGGGGATGAGCAGTTCTTC. This encodes CASSWTGDEQFF.

The rearrangement joins TRBV5-1 to TRBJ2-3; TRBD1 aligns across 8 bases. CDR3 length equals 15 residues. The germline gives CDR1 SGHRS, CDR2 YFSETQ. The junction had 6 bases not matched to a gene; V was cut back by 4 bases and J by 2 bases. The CDR3 DNA follows: TGCGCCAGCAGCACCGGGACAGGACACACAGATACGCAGTATTTT. Encoded protein: CASSTGTGHTDTQYF.

This clone has a handful of counts. V usage is TRBV5-1 and J usage is TRBJ1-1; D is unclear. The germline CDR1 and CDR2 sequences are SGHRS and YFSETQ. The CDR3 has 14 residues. Trimming shortened V by 0 bases and J by 1 base, and 7 bases separated the two germline ends. CDR3 in amino acids: CASSLVSGNTEAFF. CDR3 coding DNA: TGCGCCAGCAGCTTGGTTTCCGGGAACACTGAAGCTTTCTTT.

This rearrangement joins TRBV7-2 to TRBJ1-1; 8 bases fit TRBD1. Per germline, CDR1 SGHTA and CDR2 FQGNSA. The CDR3 spans 15 residues. After removal of 0 bases from V and 4 bases from J, the junction contained 4 bases not matched to a gene. Here the CDR3 reads CASSLAVTGGTEAFF. CDR3 bases: TGTGCCAGCAGCTTAGCAGTAACAGGGGGCACTGAAGCTTTCTTT.

Within the sample, this clone is medium-sized. The chain couples TRBV5-4 to TRBJ1-2; no firm D call. CDR1 is SGHNT and CDR2 is YYREEE in the germline V gene (reference sequence). Trimming removed 0 bases at V and 4 bases at J, with 13 bases between. CDR3 length equals 15 residues. CDR3 nucleotide sequence: TGTGCCAGCAGCTTGGCCATTCGGGGAAGCTATGGCTACACCTTC. Translating it yields CASSLAIRGSYGYTF.

For the CDR3, the DNA is TGTGCCAGCAGCTTAACCCTGGACAGGGCCGCTGAAGCTTTCTTT. Its protein product is CASSLTLDRAAEAFF. The J gene is TRBJ1-1, the V gene TRBV11-2; 8 bases map to TRBD1. Germline V gene sequence: CDR1 SGHAT, CDR2 FQNNGV. CDR3 length: 15 residues. The junction had 8 bases not matched to a gene; V was cut back by 2 bases and J by 6 bases.

The chain carries TRBV9 and TRBJ2-3, with D possibly TRBD2 on 6 matching bases. CDR1 is SGDLS and CDR2 is YYNGEE in the germline V gene. The CDR3 covers 15 residues. V lost 6 bases to trimming and J lost 8 bases, with 22 bases between them. The CDR3 DNA is TGTGCCAGCACCCCCACTAGCATGACGACGCCTACGCAGTATTTT. It is translated as CASTPTSMTTPTQYF.

The CDR3 protein is CASITGQGANYEQYF. The CDR3 bases are TGTGCCAGCATCACTGGACAGGGGGCGAACTACGAGCAGTACTTC. The genes are TRBV7-9 and TRBJ2-7; 11 nucleotides line up with TRBD1. J lost 3 bases, V lost 7 bases, and 8 bases had no gene match. The CDR3 spans 15 residues. Germline V gives CDR1 SEHNR, CDR2 FQNEAQ (reference sequence). Supplemented by reference TRBV7-9 and TRBJ2-7, the full variable domain reads DTGVSQNPRHKITKRGQNVTFRCDPISEHNRLYWYRQTLGQGPEFLTYFQNEAQLEKSRLLSDRFSAERPKGSFSTLEIQRTEQGDSAMYLCASITGQGANYEQYFGPGTRLTVT.